The clone carrying this T cell receptor beta chain was counted at least ten times. Trimming took off 7 bases at V and 1 base at J, with 10 bases between the two ends. This CDR3 has 13 amino acids. Germline CDR1 reads SEHNR; CDR2 reads FQNEAQ (reference sequence). These data come from a study of T-cell reconstitution after alpha-beta-depleted transplantation in children. Preparing the TCRbeta library involved the use of unique molecular identifiers. TCRdb analysed the PCR reads with MiXCR anew, one entry per CDR3 protein. The sample holds fewer than 120,000 distinct CDR3 sequences; 10% are singletons and the top ten take about 7.3%.

Sample: PBMCs from the stem cell graft donor, taken from the stem cell graft. This TCR was recovered from a human donor who donated a stem cell graft to a child with acute lymphoblastic leukemia. The gene calls are TRBV7-9 and TRBJ1-1; possible D gene TRBD1, 5 bases. The CDR3 DNA sequence: TGTGCCAGCATCTCCGGGACGAACACTGAAGCTTTCTTT. Residues: CASISGTNTEAFF.